The sequence of this T cell receptor beta chain was determined in a study of blood T cell repertoires in COVID-19. The assay was immunoSEQ multiplex PCR, and TCRdb's table has in-frame clones only and misses some. Seen here are around 110,000 clones, approximately 82% observed once, and the top ten hold less than 9%. Sequenced sample: peripheral blood. The source is a man aged 65 to 79 with active or convalescent COVID-19.

CDR3 in amino acids: CASTPDRAKSNYGYTF. CDR3 bases: TGTGCCAGCACCCCGGACAGGGCTAAGTCTAACTATGGCTACACCTTC. The rearrangement joins TRBV2 to TRBJ1-2, with 8 bases identical to TRBD1. The CDR3 has 16 residues. The germline gives CDR1 SNHLY, CDR2 FYNNEI. Trimming cost V 7 bases and J 0 bases; bases outside gene matches: 10.